Presented here are 29 T cell receptor beta chains from one specimen sequenced in a study of shared clonotypes between healthy human individuals. TCRdb's table, derived via immunoSEQ multiplex PCR, lists solely in-frame clones and lacks some. The table has more than 2,000,000 clones, about 92% seen once. The sequenced sample was naive CD4+ T cells sorted from blood. The sample's subset: CD45RA+ positively selected. The source of these receptors is a man between 18 and 29 years old in good health.

The chain couples TRBV28 to TRBJ2-5; TRBD1 is a possible D gene (7 bases). CDR1 is MDHEN and CDR2 is SYDVKM in the germline V gene. The CDR3 is made up of 14 amino acids. V lost 2 bases to trimming and J lost 2 bases, with 9 bases between them. CDR3 loop: CASSLPGGQETQYF. The CDR3 nucleotides are TGTGCCAGCAGTTTACCAGGGGGGCAAGAGACCCAGTACTTC.

Concerning this clone: Other DNA sequences in the sample encode the same CDR3. This chain connects TRBV10-3 to TRBJ1-5, with D unclear. This CDR3 comprises 15 residues. V was trimmed by 2 bases and J by 1 base, leaving 9 bases between them. The germline V gene encodes CDR1 ENHRY and CDR2 SYGVKD. Here the CDR3 DNA reads TGTGCCATCAGTGAGGGACGGGAAAGCAATCAGCCCCAGCATTTT. Amino acid sequence: CAISEGRESNQPQHF.

The V and J genes are TRBV6-1 and TRBJ1-1; TRBD1 matches 9 bases. Germline assignment: CDR1 MNHNS and CDR2 SASEGT. CDR3 length: 15 residues. The junction had 11 bases not matched to a gene; V was cut back by 7 bases and J by 5 bases. CDR3 residues: CASNTGGGIITEAFF. CDR3 DNA: TGTGCCAGCAATACAGGGGGCGGAATTATTACTGAAGCTTTCTTT.

This chain uses TRBV25-1 with TRBJ1-1, with 8 nucleotides matching TRBD1. With 5 bases clipped from V and 6 bases from J, the junction kept 11 bases outside the gene matches. Germline V gives CDR1 MGHDK, CDR2 SYGVNS. The CDR3 has 15 amino acids. DNA for the CDR3: TGTGCCAGCAGTAGGGACAGGCCCATTGGAGCTGAAGCTTTCTTT. This encodes CASSRDRPIGAEAFF.

This clone was detected only once. The gene calls are TRBV23-1 and TRBJ1-5; D remains unclear. TRBV23-1 is an ORF, with its function uncertain. This CDR3 contains 16 residues. V was shortened by 0 bases and J by 0 bases, with 9 bases between the two germline ends. Here the CDR3 DNA reads TGCGCCAGCAGTCAATCGGACGGTTATAGCAATCAGCCCCAGCATTTT. This codes for CASSQSDGYSNQPQHF.

The chain is built from TRBV2 and TRBJ1-5; 7 positions match TRBD1. The CDR3 contains 16 residues. The germline V gene encodes CDR1 SNHLY and CDR2 FYNNEI. With V trimmed by 4 bases and J by 1 base, 7 bases remained unmatched. The CDR3 DNA follows: TGTGCCAGCAGTGGGGGACAGACCATAAGCAATCAGCCCCAGCATTTT. It is translated as CASSGGQTISNQPQHF.

The genes are TRBV6-1 and TRBJ1-2, with TRBD1 identical over 8 bases. The CDR3 length is 14 residues. Germline lookup yields CDR1 MNHNS and CDR2 SASEGT. Unmatched junction bases numbered 6, after V lost 5 bases and J lost 4 bases. The CDR3 sequence is CASSQQDRAYGYTF. CDR3 DNA sequence: TGTGCCAGCAGTCAACAGGACAGGGCCTATGGCTACACCTTC.

This chain connects TRBV10-3 to TRBJ2-7; 9 nucleotides line up with TRBD1. CDR1 is ENHRY, CDR2 SYGVKD, per germline. The CDR3 covers 13 residues. V was clipped by 9 bases and J by 5 bases; unmatched bases: 8. The CDR3 region is CAIAQGAQNEQYF. The CDR3 bases are TGTGCCATAGCACAGGGGGCGCAAAACGAGCAGTACTTC.

V and J are TRBV29-1 and TRBJ2-3; D unclear. From germline, CDR1 is SQVTM and CDR2 ANQGSEA. V was cut by 6 bases and J by 4 bases, with 11 bases left in between. The CDR3 contains 12 residues. CDR3 sequence reads: CSVRLGADTQYF. The CDR3 DNA is TGCAGCGTCAGGCTCGGAGCAGATACGCAGTATTTT.

The genes are TRBV7-2 and TRBJ2-2; D uncertain. V shed 1 base and J shed 6 bases, with 15 bases lying between them. Germline V gives CDR1 SGHTA, CDR2 FQGNSA. This CDR3 region has 16 residues. This chain's CDR3 is CASSLGAQLFAGELFF. The CDR3 nucleotides read TGTGCCAGCAGCTTAGGAGCACAGCTCTTCGCCGGGGAGCTGTTTTTT.

To note about this clone: The sample holds other DNA sequences that translate to the same CDR3. The chain employs TRBV11-2 and TRBJ2-2; D unclear. This CDR3 spans 12 amino acids. Trimming cost V 5 bases and J 2 bases, with 3 bases left between them. CDR1 is SGHAT and CDR2 is FQNNGV in the germline V gene. DNA for the CDR3: TGTGCCAGCAGCCTTAACACCGGGGAGCTGTTTTTT. Its protein is CASSLNTGELFF.

The V call is TRBV5-1, the J call TRBJ2-7; TRBD1 is a possible D gene (5 bases). The CDR3 is 14 residues long. The germline V gene has CDR1 SGHRS and CDR2 YFSETQ. V was shortened by 7 bases and J by 2 bases, with 16 bases between the two germline ends. In DNA form, the CDR3 reads TGCGCCAGCCAATCCCCAGGGAACACCTACGAGCAGTACTTC. Translated: CASQSPGNTYEQYF.

The chain employs TRBV18 and TRBJ1-1, with D maybe TRBD1 (5 bases). The CDR3 sequence is 14 residues long. Trimming took off 1 base at V and 1 base at J, with 7 bases between the two ends. CDR1 is KGHSH and CDR2 is LQKENI in the germline V gene. The CDR3 DNA reads as TGTGCCAGCTCACCACGGACACCGAACACTGAAGCTTTCTTT. The encoded protein is CASSPRTPNTEAFF.

J is TRBJ2-1 and V is TRBV18; 12 positions match TRBD1. Germline assignment: CDR1 KGHSH and CDR2 LQKENI. V was clipped by 5 bases and J by 5 bases; unmatched bases: 10. CDR3 length equals 17 residues. The CDR3 region is CASSVGTGGSSDNEQFF. The CDR3 DNA follows: TGTGCCAGCTCAGTCGGGACAGGGGGCTCGTCGGACAATGAGCAGTTCTTC.

This chain connects TRBV27 to TRBJ1-3; 9 positions match TRBD1. CDR1 is MNHEY and CDR2 is SMNVEV in the germline V gene (reference sequence). The ends lost 6 bases at V and 0 bases at J; junction bases unmatched: 6. The CDR3 covers 16 residues. The CDR3 protein is CASSPGTGSSGNTIYF. The DNA for the CDR3 is TGTGCCAGCAGCCCCGGGACAGGGAGCTCTGGAAACACCATATATTTT.

The J gene is TRBJ2-1, the V gene TRBV4-1; TRBD1 aligns across 10 bases. From germline, CDR1 is MGHRA and CDR2 YSYEKL. This CDR3 region has 15 residues. After removal of 4 bases from V and 5 bases from J, the junction contained 5 bases not matched to a gene. CDR3 sequence: CASSLFGTGDNEQFF. In DNA, the CDR3 is TGCGCCAGCAGCCTGTTTGGGACAGGGGACAATGAGCAGTTCTTC.

J is TRBJ1-2 and V is TRBV5-1, with D unresolved. The germline V and J ends were trimmed by 0 bases and 2 bases, with 8 bases remaining between them. This CDR3 has 14 residues. CDR1 is SGHRS, CDR2 YFSETQ, per germline. Here the CDR3 reads CASSLAQINYGYTF. The CDR3, as DNA: TGCGCCAGCAGCTTGGCACAGATCAACTATGGCTACACCTTC.

Worth noting for this clone: Other DNA sequences within the sample encode an identical CDR3. V is TRBV29-1 and J is TRBJ2-3, with D hard to call. The CDR3 consists of 11 residues. Germline V CDR1 and CDR2: SQVTM, ANQGSEA. Trimming shortened V by 2 bases and J by 3 bases, and 3 bases separated the two germline ends. The CDR3 is CSVEITDTQYF. Written as DNA, the CDR3 is TGCAGCGTTGAAATTACAGATACGCAGTATTTT.

V is TRBV15 and J is TRBJ2-1, with D maybe TRBD2 (6 bases). Germline V gene data show CDR1 as LNHNV and CDR2 as YYDKDF (reference sequence). Trimming removed 0 bases at V and 8 bases at J, with 8 bases between. The CDR3 spans 13 residues. For the CDR3, the DNA is TGTGCCACCAGCAGAGATCCGGGAGATGAGCAGTTCTTC. It translates to CATSRDPGDEQFF.

CDR3 nucleotide sequence: TGCGCCAGCAGCTCCGAGCCGGGGATCAATGAGCAGTTCTTC. Its protein product is CASSSEPGINEQFF. The J gene is TRBJ2-1, the V gene TRBV5-1, with D maybe TRBD2 (5 bases). Between the trimmed V and J ends, which lost 3 bases and 6 bases, there was a span of 13 bases. CDR3 length equals 14 residues. CDR1 and CDR2 from the germline V gene are SGHRS and YFSETQ.

The chain recombines TRBV7-2 with TRBJ2-3; the D gene could be TRBD1 or TRBD2 (5 bases each). The CDR3 totals 15 residues. Germline loops: CDR1 SGHTA, CDR2 FQGNSA. V dropped 1 base and J dropped 1 base, with 9 bases sitting between them. DNA for the CDR3: TGTGCCAGCAGCTTAGACGGGACCCGCACAGATACGCAGTATTTT. Translation gives CASSLDGTRTDTQYF.

The J gene is TRBJ2-7, the V gene TRBV2; D might be TRBD2 (6 bases). V was trimmed by 7 bases and J by 4 bases, leaving 32 bases between them. In germline, CDR1 is SNHLY, CDR2 FYNNEI. The CDR3 has 19 amino acids. In nucleotides, the CDR3 is TGTGCCAGCACATCTGCGGGACGCCTACTAGGCCTCCTCGGGTACGAGCAGTACTTC. It specifies CASTSAGRLLGLLGYEQYF.

The chain employs TRBV2 and TRBJ1-5; D is ambiguous. CDR3 size: 16 residues. The germline V gene has CDR1 SNHLY and CDR2 FYNNEI. V was clipped by 1 base and J by 0 bases, with 10 bases between them. The CDR3 DNA reads as TGTGCCAGCAGTGAAGGGTTCACAGTTAGCAATCAGCCCCAGCATTTT. Residues: CASSEGFTVSNQPQHF.

This clone appeared a single time. In nucleotides, the CDR3 is TGCGCCAGCAGCTTGATCGGAGACTTGGGCTATGGCTACACCTTC. As protein: CASSLIGDLGYGYTF. The rearrangement uses TRBV5-1 and TRBJ1-2, with D hard to call. Trimming took 1 base from V and 4 from J, leaving 14 bases between them. The CDR3 length is 15 residues. CDR1 and CDR2 (germline): SGHRS, YFSETQ.

For this clone: Other nucleotide sequences from this sample produce the same CDR3. The chain couples TRBV27 to TRBJ1-2; maybe TRBD1 (5 bases). Trimming shortened V by 0 bases and J by 4 bases, and 9 bases separated the two germline ends. This CDR3 has 14 residues. CDR1 is MNHEY, CDR2 SMNVEV, per germline (reference sequence). The CDR3 loop reads CASSLSGAGYGYTF. In DNA, the CDR3 is TGTGCCAGCAGTTTATCTGGGGCAGGCTATGGCTACACCTTC.

The chain recombines TRBV25-1 with TRBJ2-5; either TRBD1 or TRBD2 may fit D (5 bases each). CDR3 length: 11 residues. CDR1 MGHDK and CDR2 SYGVNS come from the germline V gene. V gave up 6 bases and J gave up 4 bases, with 6 bases separating them. The CDR3 protein is CASRGRETQYF. The CDR3 DNA reads as TGTGCCAGCAGGGGACGAGAGACCCAGTACTTC.

The V call is TRBV7-3, the J call TRBJ2-3; 8 nucleotides match TRBD1. The ends lost 6 bases at V and 2 bases at J; junction bases unmatched: 7. This CDR3 is 15 amino acids long. From germline, CDR1 is SGHTA and CDR2 FQGTGA. CDR3 protein: CASSQGAGITDTQYF. The CDR3 DNA reads TGTGCCAGCAGTCAGGGGGCAGGGATCACAGATACGCAGTATTTT.

The chain has TRBV15 and TRBJ1-2; possibly TRBD1 for D (6 bases). The V gene's germline CDR1 is LNHNV and CDR2 YYDKDF (reference sequence). This CDR3 contains 13 residues. V lost 3 bases to trimming and J lost 10 bases, with 15 bases between them. The CDR3 DNA reads as TGTGCCACCAGCAGGGGGGCGGGGAGCGACTACACCTTC. Translating gives CATSRGAGSDYTF.

This sequence joins TRBV18 and TRBJ1-3, with 8 bases identical to TRBD1. CDR3 size: 15 residues. V lost 1 base to trimming and J lost 8 bases; unmatched junction nucleotides: 7. The germline V gene encodes CDR1 KGHSH and CDR2 LQKENI. CDR3 region: CASSPLQQGGDTIYF. For the CDR3, the DNA is TGTGCCAGCTCACCACTTCAACAGGGGGGCGACACCATATATTTT.